These T cell receptor beta chains were read from a single sample in a study of cytomegalovirus exposure and HLA in healthy donors. Repertoires were generated with immunoSEQ multiplex PCR, while TCRdb's copy carries only in-frame clones and drops some. The sample has more than 130,000 clones; over 70% are singletons. The material sequenced was PBMCs. The receptor set was obtained from a male donor in good health and CMV-seronegative. Each CDR3 is given with its conserved first and last residue. The D gene is left open where the match is weak. Clone size is not always given. Where it is, it says once, few, many or a class for expanded clones.

>TRBV5-6|TRBD2|TRBJ2-7|.
CASSYAKGGLAGVYEQYF
TGTGCCAGCAGCTACGCTAAAGGGGGACTAGCGGGAGTCTACGAGCAGTACTTC
>TRBV7-9|.|TRBJ1-2|.
CASSAQARGYNYGYTF
TGTGCCAGCAGCGCCCAAGCCAGGGGTTATAACTATGGCTACACCTTC
>TRBV5-6|.|TRBJ1-2|few
CASSLSRRNYGYTF
TGTGCCAGCAGCTTGTCTCGCAGAAACTATGGCTACACCTTC
>TRBV6-6|TRBD2|TRBJ2-3|.
CASSYSSSGNTDTQYF
TGTGCCAGCAGTTACTCGTCTAGCGGGAACACAGATACGCAGTATTTT
>TRBV27|TRBD1|TRBJ1-5|.
CASRRGTGNQPQHF
TGTGCCAGCAGAAGAGGGACAGGGAATCAGCCCCAGCATTTT
>TRBV6-5|.|TRBJ1-1|.
CASSLRGPNTEAFF
TGTGCCAGCAGCTTGCGGGGCCCCAACACTGAAGCTTTCTTT
>TRBV6-4|.|TRBJ1-1|.
CASSDSGVNTEAFF
TGTGCCAGCAGTGATTCCGGGGTGAACACTGAAGCTTTCTTT
>TRBV6-1|.|TRBJ2-7|.
CASSDPGGRAISYEQYF
TGTGCCAGCAGTGACCCTGGGGGCAGGGCAATCTCCTACGAGCAGTACTTC
>TRBV9|TRBD2|TRBJ2-1|.
CASTEASGSQGSRNEQFF
TGTGCCAGCACCGAGGCTAGCGGGAGTCAGGGGTCACGAAATGAGCAGTTCTTC
>TRBV7-2|TRBD2|TRBJ2-3|few
CASSLTAGGPVDTQYF
TGTGCCAGCAGCTTAACCGCGGGGGGGCCGGTAGATACGCAGTATTTT
>TRBV5-1|TRBD2|TRBJ2-1|.
CASSSSGSSYNEQFF
TGCGCCAGCAGCTCTAGCGGGAGCTCCTACAATGAGCAGTTCTTC
>TRBV14|.|TRBJ1-2|once
CASSQDLAARGYGYTF
TGTGCCAGCAGCCAAGATCTGGCAGCCAGGGGCTATGGCTACACCTTC
>TRBV11-2|.|TRBJ1-5|.
CASSLDTSNQPQHF
TGTGCCAGCAGCCTTGACACTAGCAATCAGCCCCAGCATTTT
>TRBV10-3|TRBD1|TRBJ2-5|.
CAISVSGTGETQYF
TGTGCCATCAGTGTCTCCGGGACAGGGGAGACCCAGTACTTC
>TRBV5-4|TRBD2|TRBJ2-7|.
CASSQGLAGYYEQYF
TGTGCCAGCAGCCAAGGACTAGCGGGCTACTACGAGCAGTACTTC
>TRBV29-1|TRBD1|TRBJ1-1|.
CSVGTGGFTEAFF
TGCAGCGTCGGGACAGGGGGTTTCACTGAAGCTTTCTTT
>TRBV5-6|.|TRBJ1-1|few
CASSGAGAQNTEAFF
TGTGCCAGCAGCGGCGCAGGGGCCCAAAACACTGAAGCTTTCTTT
>TRBV4-3|.|TRBJ1-1|.
CASSQDRGYSEAFF
TGCGCCAGCAGCCAAGATCGGGGTTACTCTGAAGCTTTCTTT